The 14 T cell receptor beta chains below come from one sample, sequenced in a study of cytomegalovirus exposure and HLA in healthy donors. Primers for the PCR totalled 60 Vbeta and 13 Jbeta. The data were produced by immunoSEQ multiplex PCR, yet TCRdb's version contains in-frame clones alone and is incomplete. There are around 150,000 clones in the sample; around 63% occur only once, and 1.5% to 2% lies in the top ten. Sequencing was done on a sample of PBMCs. These receptors all come from a human donor in good health.

The chain joins TRBV18 to TRBJ2-2, with D perhaps TRBD2 (5 bases). The CDR3 runs 14 residues. The V end lost 0 bases, the J end lost 13 bases, and 15 bases lay between the germline ends. CDR1 is KGHSH, CDR2 LQKENI, per germline. This CDR3 is CASSPPRGWQVLFF. The CDR3 bases are TGTGCCAGCTCACCACCGCGAGGGTGGCAGGTGCTGTTTTTT.

The chain couples TRBV28 to TRBJ2-7, with 10 bases fitting TRBD2. Trimming removed 1 base from V and 7 bases from J; junction bases left unmatched: 7. CDR1 and CDR2 from the germline V gene are MDHEN and SYDVKM. This CDR3 is 15 amino acids long. The CDR3, as DNA: TGTGCCAGCAGTTTATCGGGACTAGCGACTAGAGAGCAGTACTTC. This gives the protein CASSLSGLATREQYF.

This clone was seen only a few times. The chain is built from TRBV27 and TRBJ2-7; 12 positions agree with TRBD2. The germline CDR1 and CDR2 sequences are MNHEY and SMNVEV (reference sequence). The CDR3 is made up of 14 amino acids. The CDR3 sequence is CASRASGRGNEQYF. The CDR3 DNA sequence: TGTGCATCAAGGGCTAGCGGGAGGGGGAACGAGCAGTACTTC.

The J gene is TRBJ1-2, the V gene TRBV5-1, with 10 bases matching TRBD1. Germline loops: CDR1 SGHRS, CDR2 YFSETQ. CDR3 length: 14 amino acids. J lost 5 bases, V lost 5 bases, and 6 bases had no gene match. The CDR3: CASSPTGGSYGYTF. CDR3 in DNA: TGCGCCAGCAGTCCGACAGGGGGCTCTTATGGCTACACCTTC.

This rearrangement joins TRBV19 to TRBJ1-1, with TRBD1 matching 8 bases. J gave up 0 bases and V 8 bases, and 14 bases lay outside the gene matches. There are 17 residues in the CDR3. From germline, CDR1 is LNHDA and CDR2 SQIVND (reference sequence). This chain's CDR3 is CASSGGQGMGMNTEAFF. The DNA for the CDR3 is TGTGCCAGTTCTGGAGGACAGGGAATGGGAATGAACACTGAAGCTTTCTTT. The whole variable domain, remainder taken from reference TRBV19 and TRBJ1-1, is DGGITQSPKYLFRKEGQNVTLSCEQNLNHDAMYWYRQDPGQGLRLIYYSQIVNDFQKGDIAEGYSVSREKKESFPLTVTSAQKNPTAFYLCASSGGQGMGMNTEAFFGQGTRLTVV.

This chain joins TRBV7-6 and TRBJ2-3; D is possibly TRBD1 (6 bases). V was cut by 1 base and J by 2 bases, with 13 bases left in between. This CDR3 comprises 16 residues. Germline loops: CDR1 SGHVS, CDR2 FNYEAQ. CDR3 sequence: CASSLVQGQNTDTQYF. The CDR3 DNA follows: TGTGCCAGCAGCTTAGTCCAGGGGCAGAACACAGATACGCAGTATTTT.

This clone was recorded only once. The chain uses TRBV11-1 and TRBJ2-6; TRBD2 is a possible D gene (6 bases). The CDR3 has 19 residues. Germline assignment: CDR1 SGHAT and CDR2 FQDESV (reference sequence). Between the trimmed V and J ends, which lost 1 base and 0 bases, there was a span of 16 bases. CDR3 residues: CASSLGRDSLISGANVLTF. CDR3 coding DNA: TGTGCCAGCAGCTTAGGCAGGGACTCTCTGATCTCTGGGGCCAACGTCCTGACTTTC.

This clone was seen a handful of times. The V and J genes are TRBV19 and TRBJ2-5; 10 bases agree with TRBD1. CDR3 length: 15 amino acids. J gave up 2 bases and V 4 bases, and 4 bases lay outside the gene matches. Germline CDR1 and CDR2: LNHDA and SQIVND (reference sequence). The CDR3 DNA sequence: TGTGCCAGTAGTAAGGGACAGGGGAATCAAGAGACCCAGTACTTC. It codes for CASSKGQGNQETQYF.

V and J are TRBV10-3 and TRBJ2-3; D possibly corresponds to TRBD2 (6 bases). The CDR3 extends over 16 amino acids. The germline V gene has CDR1 ENHRY and CDR2 SYGVKD. V lost 6 bases to trimming and J lost 0 bases, with 16 bases between them. The CDR3 DNA sequence: TGTGCCATCAGCCGAATGGGCGGGGTTAGCACAGATACGCAGTATTTT. Its protein product is CAISRMGGVSTDTQYF.

There are a few counts of this clone. The V gene is TRBV9, the J gene TRBJ2-5, with 11 bases aligning to TRBD2. The J call may be incorrect, as the DNA end agrees better with TRBJ2-7. The CDR3 consists of 14 residues. Germline assignment: CDR1 SGDLS and CDR2 YYNGEE. As DNA, the CDR3 is TGTGCCAGCAGCACTAGCGGGAGTTTTACCGAGCAGTACTTC. Its translation is CASSTSGSFTEQYF.

The genes are TRBV18 and TRBJ2-2; 7 bases align to TRBD2. Germline V CDR1 and CDR2: KGHSH, LQKENI. J gave up 2 bases and V 8 bases, and 8 bases lay outside the gene matches. This CDR3 has 15 amino acids. CDR3 in DNA: TGTGCCAGCCCCCCGAGAGCGGGAAACACCGGGGAGCTGTTTTTT. Translated, it gives CASPPRAGNTGELFF.

This clone was picked up a small number of times. This sequence joins TRBV10-3 and TRBJ2-7; D not certain. V was clipped by 3 bases and J by 4 bases, with 10 bases between them. This CDR3 is built from 13 residues. Germline values: CDR1 ENHRY, CDR2 SYGVKD. The CDR3 region is CAISDGQTYEQYF. The DNA for the CDR3 is TGTGCCATCAGTGACGGCCAGACTTACGAGCAGTACTTC.

The sample holds a few counts of this clone. The chain combines TRBV27 with TRBJ1-1, with D unclear. CDR3 length: 13 amino acids. CDR1 and CDR2 from the germline V gene are MNHEY and SMNVEV (reference sequence). Trimming pared 5 bases from V and 1 base from J, leaving 8 bases between. This chain's CDR3 is CASSRSRNTEAFF. DNA for the CDR3: TGTGCCAGCAGTCGTAGCAGGAACACTGAAGCTTTCTTT.

This clone was counted a single time. The genes are TRBV27 and TRBJ2-3; TRBD1 aligns across 8 bases. The CDR3 is made up of 15 amino acids. J lost 5 bases, V lost 6 bases, and 10 bases had no gene match. Germline loops: CDR1 MNHEY, CDR2 SMNVEV (reference sequence). The CDR3 bases are TGTGCCAGCAGCCGTGGGCAGGGGGCGGGAGATACGCAGTATTTT. Amino acids: CASSRGQGAGDTQYF.